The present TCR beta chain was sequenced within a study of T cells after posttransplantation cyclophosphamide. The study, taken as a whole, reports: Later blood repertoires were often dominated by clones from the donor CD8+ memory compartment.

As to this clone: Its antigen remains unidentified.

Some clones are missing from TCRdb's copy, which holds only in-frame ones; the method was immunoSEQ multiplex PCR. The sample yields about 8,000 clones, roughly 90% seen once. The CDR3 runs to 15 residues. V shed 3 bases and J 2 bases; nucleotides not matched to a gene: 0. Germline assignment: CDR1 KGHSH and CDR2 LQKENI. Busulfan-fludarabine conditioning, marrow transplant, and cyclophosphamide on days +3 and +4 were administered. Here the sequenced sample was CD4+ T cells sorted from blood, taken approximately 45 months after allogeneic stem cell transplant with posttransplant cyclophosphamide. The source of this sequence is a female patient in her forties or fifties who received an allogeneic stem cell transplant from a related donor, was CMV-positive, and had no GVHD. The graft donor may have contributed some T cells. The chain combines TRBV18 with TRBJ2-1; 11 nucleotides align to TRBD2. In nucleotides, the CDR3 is TGTGCCAGCTCACCGGGACTAGCGGCCTACAATGAGCAGTTCTTC. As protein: CASSPGLAAYNEQFF.